The T cell receptor (beta chain) described here comes from a study of T cells after posttransplantation cyclophosphamide. Turning to this clone: The antigen remains undetermined.

CDR3 length: 16 residues. Germline V lookup: CDR1 KGHSH, CDR2 LQKENI. V dropped 0 bases and J dropped 2 bases, with 12 bases sitting between them. Assay: immunoSEQ multiplex PCR; the TCRdb copy retains only in-frame clones and omits some. Found here are under 15,000 clones, no singletons; the ten largest cover roughly 25%. Study findings and constraints: Blood and skin or GI T cell repertoires showed limited TRB overlap.

Treatment was busulfan-fludarabine conditioning, a marrow graft, and cyclophosphamide on days +3 and +4. The V call is TRBV18, the J call TRBJ2-3, with D hard to call. The clonotype originates from a female patient in her thirties or forties who received an allogeneic stem cell transplant from a related donor, was CMV-positive, and had acute GVHD only. The graft donor may account for some of the T cells. The source was PBMCs, collected after allogeneic stem cell transplant with posttransplant cyclophosphamide. CDR3 sequence reads: CASSPPETLATDTQYF. CDR3 sequence (DNA): TGTGCCAGCTCACCACCGGAGACTCTCGCCACAGATACGCAGTATTTT. The variable domain in full, with the rest retrieved from reference TRBV18 and TRBJ2-3, is NAGVMQNPRHLVRRRGQEARLRCSPMKGHSHVYWYRQLPEEGLKFMVYLQKENIIDESGMPKERFSAEFPKEGPSILRIQQVVRGDSAAYFCASSPPETLATDTQYFGPGTRLTVL.